This T cell receptor beta chain was recorded in a study of breast tumors, draining lymph nodes, adjacent tissues. Whole-study results and caveats: Data only fit, rather than demonstrated, lymph node origin of most tumor T cells. Most tumor T cells seemingly derive from lymph node, then expand in tumor. Tumors had less TCR diversity than lymph nodes, more than nontumor tissue. Luminal-like breast cancer showed significantly greater tumor-nontumor repertoire similarity than basal-like breast cancer did.

MiXCR was run by TCRdb on the multiplex PCR reads, yielding one entry per CDR3 protein. Of about 60,000 distinct CDR3 sequences in the sample, approximately 57% were seen once. Germline-derived CDR1 and CDR2 are LGHNA and YNFKEQ. The CDR3 spans 8 amino acids, including both terminal residues. This clonotype was detected once. Its antigen remains unknown. The CDR3 does not end in the conserved phenylalanine or tryptophan, so this is likely a read error. It is unclear where the CDR3 begins or ends on the DNA, so no DNA is shown, and the CDR3 is as TCRdb lists it. Sequencing was carried out using breast tumor tissue. This chain connects TRBV4-2 to TRBJ2-6. The source of this sequence is a female donor with breast cancer. Some clones in this sample may be carry-over from other donors' samples. The CDR3: CASSQGTS.